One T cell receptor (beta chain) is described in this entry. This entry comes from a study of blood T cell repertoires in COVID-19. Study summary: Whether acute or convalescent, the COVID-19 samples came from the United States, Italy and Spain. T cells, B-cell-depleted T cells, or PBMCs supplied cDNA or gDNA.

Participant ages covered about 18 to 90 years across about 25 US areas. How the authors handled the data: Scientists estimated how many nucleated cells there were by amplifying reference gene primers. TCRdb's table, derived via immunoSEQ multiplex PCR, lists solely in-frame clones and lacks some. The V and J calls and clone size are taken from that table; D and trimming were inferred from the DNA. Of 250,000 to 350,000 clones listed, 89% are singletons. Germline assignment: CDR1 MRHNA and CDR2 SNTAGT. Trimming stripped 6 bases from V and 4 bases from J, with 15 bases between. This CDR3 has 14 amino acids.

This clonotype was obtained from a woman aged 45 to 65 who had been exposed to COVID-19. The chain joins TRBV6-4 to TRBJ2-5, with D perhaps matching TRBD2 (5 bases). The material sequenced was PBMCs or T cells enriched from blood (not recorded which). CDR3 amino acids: CASSRSAAGETQYF. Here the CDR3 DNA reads TGTGCCAGCAGCCGCTCCGCGGCGGGAGAGACCCAGTACTTC.